These T cell receptor beta chains were read from a single sample in a study of early T cells in non-severe SARS-CoV-2 infection. TCRdb ran MiXCR on the 5' RACE reads and lists one entry per CDR3 protein. The data show about 60,000 distinct CDR3 sequences, approximately 12% seen once. Sequencing input: whole blood. The receptors here all came from an adult who was a healthcare worker with PCR-confirmed SARS-CoV-2 infection or an uninfected control (not recorded which). CDR3s include the opening cysteine and the closing phenylalanine or tryptophan. A D gene is named only where the DNA matches it firmly. Clone size, where shown, is once, few, many, or a class for clones that have expanded.

TRBJ2-2 | TRBV20-1 | NA | NA | CSARDDSSGTGELFF | TGCAGTGCTAGAGATGACAGTTCTGGCACCGGGGAGCTGTTTTTT
TRBJ1-1 | TRBV6-6 | NA | many | CASSSRDSLNTEAFF | TGTGCCAGCAGTTCGAGGGATAGCCTGAACACTGAAGCTTTCTTT
TRBJ1-3 | TRBV7-9 | NA | few | CASSAPQQGSGNTIYF | TGTGCCAGCAGCGCCCCACAACAGGGAAGTGGAAACACCATATATTTT
TRBJ2-1 | TRBV18 | TRBD2 | NA | CASSPGGGSYYNEQFF | TGTGCCAGCTCACCGGGCGGGGGATCCTACTACAATGAGCAGTTCTTC
TRBJ1-1 | TRBV10-3 | NA | NA | CAISPGQNTEAFF | TGTGCCATCAGTCCCGGACAGAACACTGAAGCTTTCTTT
TRBJ2-4 | TRBV28 | NA | many | CASSPPQRNIQYF | TGTGCCAGCAGTCCGCCACAGAGGAACATTCAGTACTTC
TRBJ2-7 | TRBV2 | NA | NA | CASSGGGRKGYEQYF | TGTGCCAGCAGTGGCGGCGGCCGAAAAGGTTACGAGCAGTACTTC
TRBJ2-7 | TRBV29-1 | NA | NA | CSVAMGSGEQYF | TGCAGCGTTGCCATGGGGAGCGGCGAGCAGTACTTC
TRBJ1-2 | TRBV6-1 | TRBD1 | few | CASTTTGTPNYGYTF | TGTGCCAGCACCACGACAGGGACTCCGAACTATGGCTACACCTTC
TRBJ2-7 | TRBV7-9 | NA | few | CASSLVVQASYEQYF | TGTGCCAGCAGCTTAGTGGTGCAGGCCTCCTACGAGCAGTACTTC
TRBJ2-7 | TRBV11-2 | TRBD2 | NA | CANSRLAGVFYEQYF | TGTGCCAACAGCAGATTAGCGGGAGTTTTCTACGAGCAGTACTTC
TRBJ2-1 | TRBV11-1 | TRBD1 | NA | CASSLSGTVPLEQFF | TGTGCCAGCAGCTTATCCGGGACAGTCCCTCTTGAGCAGTTCTTC
TRBJ2-7 | TRBV7-3 | TRBD1 | NA | CASSSQAGGYYEQYF | TGTGCCAGCAGCTCCCAAGCAGGGGGATACTACGAGCAGTACTTC
TRBJ2-5 | TRBV10-1 | NA | few | CASSRTVQETQYF | TGCGCCAGCAGTAGGACAGTCCAAGAGACCCAGTACTTC
TRBJ2-5 | TRBV11-2 | NA | many | CASRGMGGAQETQYF | TGTGCCAGCAGGGGGATGGGGGGTGCCCAAGAGACCCAGTACTTC
TRBJ1-5 | TRBV29-1 | NA | few | CSVGGGFGNQPQHF | TGCAGCGTGGGGGGGGGTTTTGGCAATCAGCCCCAGCATTTT
TRBJ2-3 | TRBV6-6 | NA | few | CASSPWVDTQYF | TGTGCCAGCAGTCCCTGGGTCGATACGCAGTATTTT
TRBJ2-7 | TRBV12-3/TRBV12-4 | NA | NA | CASSFGAEQYF | TGTGCCAGCAGTTTCGGGGCCGAGCAGTACTTC
TRBJ1-5 | TRBV2 | NA | many | CASNLDSNQPQHF | TGTGCCAGCAACTTGGACAGCAATCAGCCCCAGCATTTT
TRBJ2-3 | TRBV6-2/TRBV6-3 | NA | NA | CASSAPNRADTQYF | TGTGCCAGCAGTGCCCCAAACAGAGCAGATACGCAGTATTTT
TRBJ2-2 | TRBV20-1 | TRBD1 | NA | CSARRGRAGELFF | TGCAGTGCTAGGAGGGGGCGGGCCGGGGAGCTGTTTTTT
TRBJ2-7 | TRBV3-1 | TRBD2 | few | CASSQRLAGGLYEQYF | TGTGCCAGCAGCCAAAGACTAGCGGGAGGGTTGTACGAGCAGTACTTC
TRBJ1-1 | TRBV3-1 | NA | many | CASSQGGTRGSGTEAFF | TGTGCCAGCAGCCAAGGCGGGACCCGGGGATCGGGCACTGAAGCTTTCTTT
TRBJ2-7 | TRBV30 | TRBD1 | NA | CAWDYGTGTTYEQYF | TGTGCCTGGGACTACGGGACAGGGACTACCTACGAGCAGTACTTC
TRBJ2-1 | TRBV12-3/TRBV12-4 | TRBD1 | few | CASSHPGTGRTNEQFF | TGTGCCAGCAGTCATCCCGGGACAGGGAGGACCAATGAGCAGTTCTTC
TRBJ1-2 | TRBV6-6 | NA | many | CASSPTRGLEYGYTF | TGTGCCAGCAGTCCTACCCGCGGCTTGGAATATGGCTACACCTTC
TRBJ1-1 | TRBV7-2 | NA | many | CASSLEVGLNTEAFF | TGTGCCAGCAGCTTAGAGGTGGGTTTGAACACTGAAGCTTTCTTT
TRBJ2-5 | TRBV10-3 | TRBD2 | few | CAISESAPAGNNSQETQYF | TGTGCCATCAGTGAGTCGGCTCCAGCGGGGAATAATTCCCAAGAGACCCAGTACTTC
TRBJ2-3 | TRBV7-9 | NA | many | CASSLLQLFGASSSTDTQYF | TGTGCCAGCAGCTTACTACAGCTTTTTGGGGCTAGCAGCAGCACAGATACGCAGTATTTT
TRBJ2-7 | TRBV28 | NA | NA | CASSVNSYEQYF | TGTGCCAGCAGTGTCAACTCCTACGAGCAGTACTTC
TRBJ1-1 | TRBV7-9 | NA | NA | CASSFLGSESEAFF | TGTGCCAGCAGCTTTCTCGGCTCGGAGTCTGAAGCTTTCTTT
TRBJ2-5 | TRBV2 | NA | many | CASSQSGSQETQYF | TGTGCCAGCAGCCAAAGCGGAAGCCAAGAGACCCAGTACTTC
TRBJ2-2 | TRBV9 | NA | many | CASSVGASPNTGELFF | TGTGCCAGCAGCGTAGGTGCCAGCCCGAACACCGGGGAGCTGTTTTTT
TRBJ1-1 | TRBV3-1 | NA | NA | CASSQGGTNTEAFF | TGTGCCAGCAGCCAAGGCGGGACGAACACTGAAGCTTTCTTT
TRBJ2-5 | TRBV28 | TRBD2 | NA | CASRSGLAETQYF | TGTGCCAGCAGGTCGGGACTAGCAGAGACCCAGTACTTC
TRBJ1-2 | TRBV11-2 | NA | NA | CDSSYPRDYGYTF | TGTGACAGCAGCTATCCCAGGGACTATGGCTACACCTTC
TRBJ2-3 | TRBV2 | TRBD2 | few | CASRALAGGLSTDTQYF | TGTGCCAGCAGGGCACTAGCGGGAGGACTTAGCACAGATACGCAGTATTTT
TRBJ1-1 | TRBV18 | TRBD1 | many | CASSSKQGASTEAFF | TGTGCCAGCTCAAGTAAACAGGGGGCGAGTACTGAAGCTTTCTTT
TRBJ1-5 | TRBV20-1 | NA | many | CSAEGQGNQPQHF | TGCAGTGCTGAGGGCCAGGGCAATCAGCCCCAGCATTTT
TRBJ2-7 | TRBV28 | TRBD1 | NA | CASSTGGPGEQYF | TGTGCCAGCTCTACAGGGGGCCCTGGCGAGCAGTACTTC
TRBJ1-1 | TRBV12-3/TRBV12-4 | NA | few | CASSLSPPGSEAFF | TGTGCCAGCAGTTTATCCCCACCCGGATCTGAAGCTTTCTTT
TRBJ1-2 | TRBV7-2 | TRBD1 | NA | CASSLMAGGNYGYTF | TGTGCCAGCAGCTTAATGGCAGGGGGAAACTATGGCTACACCTTC
TRBJ1-1 | TRBV2 | NA | many | CASSPVRGRAQLTNTEAFF | TGTGCCAGCAGTCCCGTTAGGGGCAGGGCTCAACTTACGAACACTGAAGCTTTCTTT
TRBJ2-1 | TRBV29-1 | NA | NA | CSVRTGTKYNEQFF | TGCAGCGTGCGTACCGGGACAAAGTACAATGAGCAGTTCTTC
TRBJ2-1 | TRBV9 | NA | NA | CASSLTRSGEQFF | TGTGCCAGCAGCTTGACTAGGTCGGGTGAGCAGTTCTTC
TRBJ1-2 | TRBV20-1 | NA | few | CSATARADYGYTF | TGCAGTGCTACGGCCAGGGCGGACTATGGCTACACCTTC
TRBJ2-5 | TRBV11-2 | NA | NA | CASSPSTGSETQYF | TGTGCCAGCAGCCCGTCGACAGGTTCAGAGACCCAGTACTTC
TRBJ1-1 | TRBV5-1 | NA | many | CASSFSYTGANTEAFF | TGCGCCAGCAGCTTTTCGTATACTGGGGCCAACACTGAAGCTTTCTTT
TRBJ2-7 | TRBV7-6 | NA | many | CASSLTPYEQYF | TGTGCCAGCAGCTTAACACCCTACGAGCAGTACTTC
TRBJ2-7 | TRBV11-2 | NA | NA | CASSPEAVPYEQYF | TGTGCCAGCAGCCCCGAGGCGGTGCCCTACGAGCAGTACTTC
TRBJ2-3 | TRBV12-3/TRBV12-4 | NA | NA | CASSKPDTQYF | TGTGCCAGCAGTAAACCAGATACGCAGTATTTT
TRBJ2-5 | TRBV7-6 | TRBD1 | many | CASSLTMPFPGQQETQYF | TGTGCCAGCAGCCTCACTATGCCTTTCCCGGGACAGCAAGAGACCCAGTACTTC
TRBJ1-2 | TRBV3-1 | NA | many | CASSQSEGYGYTF | TGTGCCAGCAGCCAGTCCGAAGGCTATGGCTACACCTTC
TRBJ2-3 | TRBV7-9 | NA | many | CASSLGQPNTDTQYF | TGTGCCAGCAGCTTAGGTCAGCCGAACACAGATACGCAGTATTTT
TRBJ1-1 | TRBV19 | TRBD1 | NA | CASSAGQKNTEAFF | TGTGCCAGTAGTGCGGGACAGAAGAACACTGAAGCTTTCTTT
TRBJ2-2 | TRBV7-9 | NA | NA | CASSLDRGDGELFF | TGTGCCAGCAGCCTGGACCGGGGAGACGGGGAGCTGTTTTTT
TRBJ2-7 | TRBV9 | TRBD1 | NA | CASSVETGVEDQYF | TGTGCCAGCAGCGTAGAGACAGGGGTTGAGGATCAGTACTTC
TRBJ2-1 | TRBV6-6 | TRBD1 | many | CASSPGTGGYNEQFF | TGTGCCAGCAGTCCCGGGACAGGGGGTTACAATGAGCAGTTCTTC
TRBJ2-1 | TRBV18 | NA | few | CASSPPDGDNEQFF | TGTGCCAGCTCACCGCCGGACGGGGACAATGAGCAGTTCTTC